This T cell receptor (beta chain) comes out of a study of blood T cell repertoires in COVID-19. Across the study: PBMCs, B-cell-depleted T cells, or T cells were the source of the cDNA or gDNA that made up the material.

The length of the CDR3 is 17 residues. V lost 6 bases and J lost 3; bases outside the gene matches: 8. Germline assignment: CDR1 SNHLY and CDR2 FYNNEI. Using immunoSEQ multiplex PCR, the repertoire was profiled, and TCRdb retains in-frame clones only, with some absent. This sample yields under 60,000 clones, of which 90% are seen a single time; about 2.9% belongs to the top ten. Sequencing input: peripheral blood. The TCR was taken from a human donor in a cohort sampled during active COVID-19. The rearrangement joins TRBV2 to TRBJ2-2, with 12 bases matching TRBD1. CDR3: CASRATGTGGHTGELFF. The CDR3, as DNA: TGTGCCAGCAGAGCAACCGGGACAGGGGGCCACACCGGGGAGCTGTTTTTT.